This section outlines one T cell receptor (beta chain) sequence together with its context. Its antigen is unidentified. This specimen comes from a study of OX40 agonist ivuxolimab in advanced cancers. Study-level information: The patients received ivuxolimab by intravenous route every 2 weeks at 0.01 to 10 mg/kg. Study conclusions and caveats: Clonal expansion was seen in CD4+ and CD8+ blood T cells by week 6 at 0.1 to 3.0 mg/kg. Low normalized T-cell clonal expansion was also seen in some nonresponders.

The CDR3 runs 16 residues. CDR1 and CDR2 (germline): MNHEY, SMNVEV (reference sequence). Trimming took 2 bases from V and 10 from J, leaving 18 bases between them. Autoimmune disease history or systemic immunosuppression excluded patients. The table came from immunoSEQ multiplex PCR; TCRdb's copy has only in-frame clones and leaves some out. The sample has some 70,000 clones; 70% to 90% are singletons. The source was CD4+ or CD8+ T cells sorted from blood, collected in a trial of the OX40 agonist ivuxolimab. The chain couples TRBV27 to TRBJ1-6, with D tentatively TRBD1 (6 bases). The TCR sequence derives from an adult with an advanced solid tumor such as melanoma, head and neck, liver or kidney cancer. In DNA, the CDR3 is TGTGCCAGCAGTTTAGAAGGGGGGCGGTGGAAGTCACCCCTCCACTTT. It specifies CASSLEGGRWKSPLHF.